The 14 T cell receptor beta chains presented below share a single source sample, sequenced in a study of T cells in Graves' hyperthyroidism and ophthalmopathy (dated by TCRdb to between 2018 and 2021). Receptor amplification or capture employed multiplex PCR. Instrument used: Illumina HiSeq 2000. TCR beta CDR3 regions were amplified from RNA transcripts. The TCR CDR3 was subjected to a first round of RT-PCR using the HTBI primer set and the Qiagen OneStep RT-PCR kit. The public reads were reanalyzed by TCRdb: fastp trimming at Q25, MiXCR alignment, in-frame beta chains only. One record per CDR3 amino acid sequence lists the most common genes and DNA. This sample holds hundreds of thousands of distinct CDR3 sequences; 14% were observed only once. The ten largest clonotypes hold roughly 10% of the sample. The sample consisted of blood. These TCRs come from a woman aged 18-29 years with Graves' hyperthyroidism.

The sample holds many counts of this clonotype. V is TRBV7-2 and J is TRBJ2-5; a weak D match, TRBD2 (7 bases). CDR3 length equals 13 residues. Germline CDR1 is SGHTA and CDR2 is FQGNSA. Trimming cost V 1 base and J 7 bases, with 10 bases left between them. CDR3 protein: CASSLDREGTQYF. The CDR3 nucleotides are TGTGCCAGCAGCTTAGACAGGGAGGGGACCCAGTACTTC.

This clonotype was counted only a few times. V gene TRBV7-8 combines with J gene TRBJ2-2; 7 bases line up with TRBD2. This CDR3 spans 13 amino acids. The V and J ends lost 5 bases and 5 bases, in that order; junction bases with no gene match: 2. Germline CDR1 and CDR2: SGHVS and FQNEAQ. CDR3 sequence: CASSTSVTGELFF. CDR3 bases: TGTGCCAGCAGCACTAGCGTTACCGGGGAGCTGTTTTTT.

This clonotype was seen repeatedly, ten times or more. The CDR3 nucleotides read TGTGCCAGCGTGGGAAGGGGGCGACTCTATGGCTACACCTTC. Its translation is CASVGRGRLYGYTF. This chain connects TRBV28 to TRBJ1-2; TRBD1 matches 7 bases. With V trimmed by 8 bases and J by 4 bases, 10 bases remained unmatched. Germline V lookup: CDR1 MDHEN, CDR2 SYDVKM. The CDR3 contains 14 residues.

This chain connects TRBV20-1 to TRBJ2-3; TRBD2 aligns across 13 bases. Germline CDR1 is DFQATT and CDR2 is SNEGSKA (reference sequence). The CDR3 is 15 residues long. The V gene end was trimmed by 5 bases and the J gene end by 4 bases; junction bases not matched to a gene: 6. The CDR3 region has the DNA TGCAGTGCTTGGACTAGCGGGAGTGGGGCAGATACGCAGTATTTT. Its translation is CSAWTSGSGADTQYF.

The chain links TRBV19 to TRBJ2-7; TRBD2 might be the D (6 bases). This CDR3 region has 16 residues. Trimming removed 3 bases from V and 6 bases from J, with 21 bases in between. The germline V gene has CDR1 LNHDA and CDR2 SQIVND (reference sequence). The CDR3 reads CASSILGTGGEGEQYF. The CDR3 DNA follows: TGTGCCAGTAGTATTTTGGGCACTGGCGGGGAAGGCGAGCAGTACTTC.

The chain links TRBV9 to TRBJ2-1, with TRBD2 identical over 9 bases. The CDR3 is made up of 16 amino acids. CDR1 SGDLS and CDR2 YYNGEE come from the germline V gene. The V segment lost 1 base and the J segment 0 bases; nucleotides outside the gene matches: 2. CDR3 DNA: TGTGCCAGCAGCGTACCTAGCGGGGTCTCCTACAATGAGCAGTTCTTC. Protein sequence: CASSVPSGVSYNEQFF.

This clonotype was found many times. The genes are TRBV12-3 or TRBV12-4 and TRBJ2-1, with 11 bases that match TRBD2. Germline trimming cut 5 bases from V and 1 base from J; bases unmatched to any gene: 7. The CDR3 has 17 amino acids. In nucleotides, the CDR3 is TGTGCCAGCAGTGTGACTAGCGGGATAGGGTCCTACAATGAGCAGTTCTTC. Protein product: CASSVTSGIGSYNEQFF.

The CDR3 here is CASRGTVSSYEQYF. CDR3 coding DNA: TGTGCCAGCAGAGGGACGGTCAGCTCCTACGAGCAGTACTTC. The chain joins TRBV6-1 to TRBJ2-7; tentatively, D is TRBD1 or TRBD2 (5 bases each). The CDR3 covers 14 residues. V was shortened by 6 bases and J by 0 bases, with 12 bases between the two germline ends. Germline lookup yields CDR1 MNHNS and CDR2 SASEGT.

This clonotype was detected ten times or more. CDR3 sequence: CASSYTGTKRNEQFF. The DNA of the CDR3 is TGTGCCAGCAGCTATACCGGGACTAAAAGAAATGAGCAGTTCTTC. The chain uses TRBV11-3 and TRBJ2-1; TRBD2 aligns across 7 bases. The germline gives CDR1 SGHNT, CDR2 YENEEA. The trim removed 4 bases at V and 7 bases at J, leaving 10 bases unmatched. The length of the CDR3 is 15 residues.

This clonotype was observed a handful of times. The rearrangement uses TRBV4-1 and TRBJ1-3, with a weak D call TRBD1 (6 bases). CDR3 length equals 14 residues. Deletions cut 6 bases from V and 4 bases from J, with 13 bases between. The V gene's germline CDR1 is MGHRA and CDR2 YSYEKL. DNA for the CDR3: TGCGCCAGCAGGTCGGGGGCCCGCGGAAACACCATATATTTT. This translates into CASRSGARGNTIYF.

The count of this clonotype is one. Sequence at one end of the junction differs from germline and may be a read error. This CDR3 is CPSSAGGTDTQYF. CDR3 DNA sequence: TGCCCCAGCAGCGCGGGGGGCACAGATACGCAGTATTTT. The V gene is TRBV5-1, the J gene TRBJ2-3; 7 positions match TRBD2. Germline loops: CDR1 SGHRS, CDR2 YFSETQ. The CDR3 covers 13 residues.

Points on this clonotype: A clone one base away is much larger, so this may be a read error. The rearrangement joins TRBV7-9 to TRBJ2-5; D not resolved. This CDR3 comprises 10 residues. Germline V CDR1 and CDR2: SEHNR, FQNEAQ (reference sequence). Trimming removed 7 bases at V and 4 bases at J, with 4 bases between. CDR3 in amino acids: CASIPETQYF. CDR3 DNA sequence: TGTGCCAGCATCCCAGAGACCCAGTACTTC.

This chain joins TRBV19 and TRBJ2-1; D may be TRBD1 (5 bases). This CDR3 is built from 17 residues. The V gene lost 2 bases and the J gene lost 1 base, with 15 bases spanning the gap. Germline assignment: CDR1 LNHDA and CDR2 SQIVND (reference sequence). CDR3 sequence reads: CASSISWTTRSYNEQFF. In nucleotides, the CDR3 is TGTGCCAGTAGTATATCCTGGACAACCCGTTCCTACAATGAGCAGTTCTTC.

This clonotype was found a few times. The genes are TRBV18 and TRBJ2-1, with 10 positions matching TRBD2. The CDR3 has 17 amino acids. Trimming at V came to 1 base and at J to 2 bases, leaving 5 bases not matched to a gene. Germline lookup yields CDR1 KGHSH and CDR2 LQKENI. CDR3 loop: CASSPRSSGSTYNEQFF. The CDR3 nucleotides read TGTGCCAGCTCACCACGGTCTAGCGGGAGTACCTACAATGAGCAGTTCTTC. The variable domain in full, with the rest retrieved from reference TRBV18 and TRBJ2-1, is NAGVMQNPRHLVRRRGQEARLRCSPMKGHSHVYWYRQLPEEGLKFMVYLQKENIIDESGMPKERFSAEFPKEGPSILRIQQVVRGDSAAYFCASSPRSSGSTYNEQFFGPGTRLTVL.